This TCR beta chain originates from a study of blood T cell repertoires in COVID-19. The assay was immunoSEQ multiplex PCR, and TCRdb's table has in-frame clones only and misses some. Of approximately 240,000 clones in the sample, 87% were seen once. This CDR3 region has 14 residues. Germline CDR1 MDHEN, CDR2 SYDVKM. With 2 bases clipped from V and 1 base from J, the junction kept 0 bases outside the gene matches. Cohort assignment relied on participant-reported clinical history. The chain employs TRBV28 and TRBJ1-2, with TRBD1 matching 8 bases. The TCR originated in a woman under 40 with acute COVID-19. The sequencing input was PBMCs or T cells enriched from blood (not recorded which). In DNA, the CDR3 is TGTGCCAGCAGTTTAACAGGGGGTAACTATGGCTACACCTTC. Amino acid sequence: CASSLTGGNYGYTF.